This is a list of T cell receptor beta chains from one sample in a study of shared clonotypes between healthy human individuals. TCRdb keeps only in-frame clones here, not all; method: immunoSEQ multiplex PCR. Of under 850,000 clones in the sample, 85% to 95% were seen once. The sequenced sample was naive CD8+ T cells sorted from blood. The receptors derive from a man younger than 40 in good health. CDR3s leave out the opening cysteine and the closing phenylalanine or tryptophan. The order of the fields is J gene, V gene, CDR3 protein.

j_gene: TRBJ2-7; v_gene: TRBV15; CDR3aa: ATSTPGPRSKGGQY
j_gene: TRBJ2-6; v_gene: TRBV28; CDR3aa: ASSPEEIKDYPGANVLT
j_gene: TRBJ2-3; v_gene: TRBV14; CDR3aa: ASSQGPIFGGRSTDTQY
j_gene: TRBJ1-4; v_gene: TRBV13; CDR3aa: ATGQGANEKLF
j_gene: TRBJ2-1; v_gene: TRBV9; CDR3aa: ASSVGTSGGGEQF
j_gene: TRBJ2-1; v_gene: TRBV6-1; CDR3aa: ASSAEQGPYNEQF
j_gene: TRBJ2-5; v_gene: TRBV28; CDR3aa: ASSFDRLASETQY
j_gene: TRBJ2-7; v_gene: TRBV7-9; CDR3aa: ASSYGHEQY
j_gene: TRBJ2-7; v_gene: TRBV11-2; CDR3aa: ASSSGPYEQY
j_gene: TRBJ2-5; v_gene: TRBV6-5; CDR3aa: ASSLLLSYGQETQY
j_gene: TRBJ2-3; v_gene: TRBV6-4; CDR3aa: ASSDVGATDTQY
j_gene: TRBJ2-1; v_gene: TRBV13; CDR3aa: ASGGTGPNEQF
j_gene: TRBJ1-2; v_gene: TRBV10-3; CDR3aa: AITEAPTNYGYT